These T cell receptor beta chains were read from a single sample in a study of blood T cells in healthy people across ages. TCRdb redid the calling of the 5' RACE reads with MiXCR, one entry per CDR3 protein. Here the sample spans about a million distinct CDR3 sequences, 40% to 60% being singletons. The sample consisted of blood. The receptors shown here come from a man aged 25 to 40 in good health. Each CDR3 is given with its conserved first and last residue. Fields, in order: clone size, V gene, D gene, CDR3 protein. A D gene is named only where the DNA matches it firmly. Clone size is stated in some rows and not others, as once, few, many or a class when expanded.

NA | TRBV4-1 | NA | CASSQDPGASYGYTF
NA | TRBV5-5 | NA | CASSSWTEANIQYF
NA | TRBV5-1 | TRBD2 | CASSRSGGRDTDTQYF
NA | TRBV6-1 | NA | CASKTGDYGYTF
many | TRBV12-3/TRBV12-4 | NA | CASMEGYEQYF
once | TRBV15 | TRBD1 | CATSREPGGSYNEQFF
NA | TRBV10-3 | TRBD2 | CATQPGGANEQFF
few | TRBV28 | NA | CASSGRGGNIQYF
many | TRBV7-9 | NA | CASSTGLGTGELFF
once | TRBV20-1 | NA | CSAREPESYEQYF
NA | TRBV29-1 | TRBD1 | CSVRQGIQETQYF
NA | TRBV7-2 | TRBD1 | CASSLRPSGQGSNEQFF
NA | TRBV9 | NA | CASSSSVGTNEKLFF
NA | TRBV2 | TRBD1 | CAGGSDRGLQDTQYF
few | TRBV9 | NA | CASSVDQGPSYNEQFF
NA | TRBV4-1 | NA | CASSPGRPGDYGYTF
NA | TRBV29-1 | NA | CSADGIYNEQYF
NA | TRBV7-8 | NA | CASSLRTGSYSNQPQHF
NA | TRBV6-4 | TRBD2 | CASTALAGKGGEQYF
few | TRBV4-2 | TRBD2 | CASSQESTTSGYNEQFF
NA | TRBV29-1 | NA | CSVDKGPNEQFF
NA | TRBV28 | NA | CASSLGSRAYYGYTF
NA | TRBV10-3 | NA | CAISESGSRETQYF
few | TRBV7-2 | NA | CASSPGSGKPQPQHF
few | TRBV5-1 | NA | CASDSGASGDTEAFF